The 24 T cell receptor beta chains below were found in one sample sequenced in a study of Ad26.COV2.S vaccination and SARS-CoV-2 variants. Repertoires were generated with immunoSEQ multiplex PCR, while TCRdb's copy carries only in-frame clones and drops some. The table shows over 450,000 clones, with roughly nine tenths occurring only once. Treatment described: about 20 received Ad26.COV2.S at low or high dose, single or two shots; about 5 received placebo; per-sample allocation not given. The investigators took samples on day 63 after the first vaccine or placebo injection. The specimen comprised peripheral blood, sampled in a trial of Ad26.COV2.S vaccine versus placebo. These receptors originate from a person aged 18-65 years who received the Ad26.COV2.S COVID-19 vaccine or a placebo.

The chain joins TRBV18 to TRBJ2-6; D may match TRBD1 or TRBD2 (6 bases each). The CDR3 runs 17 residues. Germline V lookup: CDR1 KGHSH, CDR2 LQKENI. V was clipped by 4 bases and J by 0 bases, with 13 bases between them. As DNA, the CDR3 is TGTGCCAGCTCACGGACTTGGGGGGCCTCTGGGGCCAACGTCCTGACTTTC. Translation gives CASSRTWGASGANVLTF.

This clone was counted once. The chain combines TRBV2 with TRBJ1-4; D unclear. Germline V lookup: CDR1 SNHLY, CDR2 FYNNEI. This CDR3 comprises 14 residues. V dropped 8 bases and J dropped 0 bases, with 10 bases sitting between them. The CDR3 DNA reads as TGTGCCAGCGGGCGGGCCTCAACTAATGAAAAACTGTTTTTT. Translating it yields CASGRASTNEKLFF. Full variable domain (missing parts from reference TRBV2 and TRBJ1-4): EPEVTQTPSHQVTQMGQEVILRCVPISNHLYFYWYRQILGQKVEFLVSFYNNEISEKSEIFDDQFSVERPDGSNFTLKIRSTKLEDSAMYFCASGRASTNEKLFFGSGTQLSVL.

The chain is built from TRBV28 and TRBJ2-5; D ambiguous. Germline V gene lookup returns CDR1 MDHEN and CDR2 SYDVKM. The ends were cut back, 4 bases at V and 0 bases at J, with 15 bases in the middle. The CDR3 spans 16 residues. The DNA of the CDR3 is TGTGCCAGCAGTTCTCGCCCCCAGTTCTACCAAGAGACCCAGTACTTC. It yields the protein CASSSRPQFYQETQYF.

The J gene is TRBJ2-7, the V gene TRBV27; TRBD1 matches 7 bases. From germline, CDR1 is MNHEY and CDR2 SMNVEV (reference sequence). The V and J ends lost 6 bases and 3 bases, in that order; junction bases with no gene match: 5. The CDR3 spans 13 residues. The CDR3 nucleotides read TGTGCCAGCAGCCGGGACAGAAACTACGAGCAGTACTTC. It specifies CASSRDRNYEQYF.

The CDR3: CACVWEANEKLFF. The CDR3 DNA reads TGTGCCTGTGTATGGGAAGCTAATGAAAAACTGTTTTTT. The genes are TRBV30 and TRBJ1-4; no definite D call. The V end was cut by 6 bases, the J end by 3 bases, with 11 bases between. The CDR3 totals 13 residues. Germline loops: CDR1 GTSNPN, CDR2 SVGIG (reference sequence).

This chain links TRBV27 with TRBJ2-7; D is perhaps TRBD1 (6 bases). The V gene lost 5 bases and the J gene lost 2 bases, with 25 bases spanning the gap. The length of the CDR3 is 18 residues. CDR1 and CDR2 from the germline V gene are MNHEY and SMNVEV (reference sequence). The CDR3 protein is CASSEDSGAGGLTYEQYF. The DNA of the CDR3 is TGTGCCAGCAGTGAGGACTCAGGGGCGGGCGGCTTAACCTACGAGCAGTACTTC.

This rearrangement joins TRBV12-3 or TRBV12-4 to TRBJ1-2, with 7 bases aligning to TRBD1. The CDR3 runs to 13 residues. V was clipped by 5 bases and J by 4 bases; unmatched bases: 4. CDR3 DNA sequence: TGTGCCAGCAGTCCGGGACAGCTCTATGGCTACACCTTC. Translating gives CASSPGQLYGYTF.

J is TRBJ2-7 and V is TRBV7-9; D gene unclear. There are 15 residues in the CDR3. Germline CDR1 is SEHNR and CDR2 is FQNEAQ (reference sequence). V was pared by 2 bases and J by 0 bases, with 11 bases between. Here the CDR3 reads CASSLYRESSYEQYF. CDR3 nucleotides: TGTGCCAGCAGCTTATATCGCGAAAGCTCCTACGAGCAGTACTTC.

The chain carries TRBV19 and TRBJ1-1, with a weak D call TRBD1 (5 bases). V lost 4 bases, J lost 1 base, and 13 bases lay in between. CDR1 LNHDA and CDR2 SQIVND come from the germline V gene (reference sequence). This CDR3 has 15 residues. Here the CDR3 reads CASSTPGTGNTEAFF. CDR3 bases: TGTGCCAGTAGTACTCCGGGGACTGGGAACACTGAAGCTTTCTTT.

V and J are TRBV18 and TRBJ2-3; D gene unclear. There are 14 residues in the CDR3. Deletions cut 6 bases from V and 0 bases from J, with 10 bases between. The germline V gene has CDR1 KGHSH and CDR2 LQKENI. CDR3 DNA sequence: TGTGCCAGCTCTCCATCCACTAGCACAGATACGCAGTATTTT. Its translation: CASSPSTSTDTQYF.

This chain uses TRBV19 with TRBJ1-5, with 7 bases matching TRBD1. This CDR3 contains 14 residues. The germline CDR1 and CDR2 sequences are LNHDA and SQIVND (reference sequence). V was clipped by 4 bases and J by 8 bases; unmatched bases: 8. The CDR3: CASSRSGQFEPQHF. In DNA form, the CDR3 reads TGTGCCAGTAGTAGATCGGGACAGTTCGAGCCCCAGCATTTT.

As concerns this clone: This specimen includes other DNA sequences encoding the same CDR3. The chain uses TRBV11-1 and TRBJ2-3; D unclear. V was pared by 3 bases and J by 1 base, with 5 bases between. The CDR3 length is 13 residues. In germline, CDR1 is SGHAT, CDR2 FQDESV (reference sequence). CDR3 sequence (DNA): TGTGCCAGCAGCTTCTTGGGCACAGATACGCAGTATTTT. Translation gives CASSFLGTDTQYF.

The chain has TRBV19 and TRBJ2-1; 10 nucleotides line up with TRBD2. The CDR3 totals 21 residues. Trimming took 6 bases from V and 0 from J; bases not matched to a gene: 20. Germline CDR1 LNHDA, CDR2 SQIVND (reference sequence). CDR3 loop: CASRVEREGLPSPSSYNEQFF. The CDR3 region has the DNA TGTGCCAGTAGAGTCGAGCGGGAGGGCCTCCCATCGCCAAGCTCCTACAATGAGCAGTTCTTC.

The chain has TRBV7-8 and TRBJ1-4; no definite D call. This CDR3 comprises 15 residues. Trimming stripped 5 bases from V and 0 bases from J, with 10 bases between. Germline V gives CDR1 SGHVS, CDR2 FQNEAQ. Here the CDR3 DNA reads TGTGCCAGCAGCGCCCACAGCCCAACTAATGAAAAACTGTTTTTT. Encoded protein: CASSAHSPTNEKLFF.

The chain has TRBV29-1 and TRBJ1-5, with TRBD1 matching 10 bases. Germline V gene sequence: CDR1 SQVTM, CDR2 ANQGSEA. The CDR3 extends over 14 amino acids. The V gene end was trimmed by 5 bases and the J gene end by 2 bases; junction bases not matched to a gene: 3. As DNA, the CDR3 is TGCAGCGTTTCTGGGACAGGGGGCAATCAGCCCCAGCATTTT. This codes for CSVSGTGGNQPQHF.

This sequence joins TRBV6-5 and TRBJ1-2; 7 bases fit TRBD1. The CDR3 consists of 14 residues. Trimming cost V 4 bases and J 3 bases; bases outside gene matches: 5. Germline assignment: CDR1 MNHEY and CDR2 SVGAGI. The CDR3 nucleotides are TGTGCCAGCAGTTTCGGACAGGAAGACTATGGCTACACCTTC. It is translated as CASSFGQEDYGYTF.

The chain couples TRBV2 to TRBJ1-2, with D maybe TRBD1 (5 bases). Trimming took off 6 bases at V and 7 bases at J, with 9 bases between the two ends. The CDR3 is 11 residues long. CDR1 and CDR2 from the germline V gene are SNHLY and FYNNEI. CDR3 DNA sequence: TGTGCCAGCAGAAGGGGAAGTGGCTACACCTTC. Residues: CASRRGSGYTF. Drawing the rest from reference TRBV2 and TRBJ1-2, the complete variable domain is EPEVTQTPSHQVTQMGQEVILRCVPISNHLYFYWYRQILGQKVEFLVSFYNNEISEKSEIFDDQFSVERPDGSNFTLKIRSTKLEDSAMYFCASRRGSGYTFGSGTRLTVV.

This sequence joins TRBV2 and TRBJ1-1; 8 nucleotides agree with TRBD1. Germline assignment: CDR1 SNHLY and CDR2 FYNNEI. The CDR3 contains 15 residues. The V and J ends lost 6 bases and 3 bases, in that order; junction bases with no gene match: 9. CDR3 residues: CASSADRAEYTEAFF. The CDR3 nucleotides are TGTGCCAGCAGCGCGGACAGGGCCGAGTACACTGAAGCTTTCTTT.

V and J are TRBV9 and TRBJ1-2, with D perhaps TRBD1 (5 bases). V gave up 1 base and J gave up 8 bases, with 18 bases separating them. Germline V lookup: CDR1 SGDLS, CDR2 YYNGEE. This CDR3 has 15 residues. CDR3 protein: CASSVTGGRGLGYTF. CDR3 in DNA: TGTGCCAGCAGCGTAACCGGCGGGAGGGGCTTGGGCTACACCTTC.

The chain recombines TRBV24-1 with TRBJ2-1, with 10 bases identical to TRBD2. Germline V gene lookup returns CDR1 KGHDR and CDR2 SFDVKD. V was pared by 3 bases and J by 8 bases, with 12 bases of the junction left unmatched. CDR3 size: 17 residues. DNA for the CDR3: TGTGCCACCAGTGATCCTCCTATAGCGGGAGGAGCGGATGAGCAGTTCTTC. It translates to CATSDPPIAGGADEQFF.

This clone appeared once. One junction end disagrees with the germline gene, perhaps due to a read error. V and J are TRBV7-7 and TRBJ2-1, with no clear D. Germline V gene lookup returns CDR1 SSHAT and CDR2 FNYEAQ (reference sequence). The CDR3 extends over 15 amino acids. The CDR3 region is CASSRQRSSYNEQFF. The CDR3 DNA reads TGTGCTAGCAGCCGTCAGAGGAGCTCCTACAATGAGCAGTTCTTC.

The rearrangement joins TRBV2 to TRBJ2-3, with 10 bases fitting TRBD2. After removal of 5 bases from V and 4 bases from J, the junction contained 9 bases not matched to a gene. CDR3 length: 16 amino acids. Per the germline V gene, CDR1 is SNHLY and CDR2 is FYNNEI. CDR3 in DNA: TGTGCCAGCAGTTCCTGGCTAGCGGGGGTTTCAGATACGCAGTATTTT. Translation gives CASSSWLAGVSDTQYF.

This rearrangement joins TRBV4-3 to TRBJ2-3, with 10 bases lining up with TRBD2. V gave up 2 bases and J gave up 5 bases; unmatched junction bases: 10. The CDR3 has 17 amino acids. Germline CDR1 is LGHNA and CDR2 is YSLEER. The CDR3 sequence is CASSQMALAGVKDTQYF. CDR3 in DNA: TGCGCCAGCAGCCAAATGGCCCTAGCGGGGGTTAAAGATACGCAGTATTTT.

The chain couples TRBV19 to TRBJ1-6; D is uncertain. The V end lost 6 bases, the J end lost 2 bases, and 17 bases lay between the germline ends. Germline V CDR1 and CDR2: LNHDA, SQIVND (reference sequence). This CDR3 is built from 17 residues. CDR3 region: CASSSRGTGTYNSPLHF. The CDR3 DNA is TGTGCCAGTAGCTCAAGAGGAACCGGGACCTATAATTCACCCCTCCACTTT.